This T cell receptor beta chain was retrieved from a study of cytomegalovirus exposure and HLA in healthy donors. Findings and caveats of the study: According to a later analysis, most TCR beta chains associated with CMV appeared HLA-restricted.

PCR involved 60 Vbeta and 13 Jbeta primers. Sequenced by immunoSEQ multiplex PCR; TCRdb stores in-frame clones only, minus some. The sample has tens of thousands of clones, more than 70% seen once; the top ten hold about 23%. On this clone itself: Its antigen is not identified.

V was cut by 1 base and J by 7 bases, with 14 bases left in between. CDR1 is LNHNV and CDR2 is YYDKDF in the germline V gene (reference sequence). The CDR3 has 15 residues. Sequencing was done on a sample of PBMCs. J is TRBJ1-5 and V is TRBV15, with TRBD1 as a possible D gene (5 bases). The receptor's source is a man in his fifties in good health and CMV-seropositive. CDR3 nucleotide sequence: TGTGCCACCAGCAGAGGCGGCAGGGCGTACCAGCCCCAGCATTTT. Amino acids: CATSRGGRAYQPQHF. Variable domain in full (rest from reference TRBV15 and TRBJ1-5): DAMVIQNPRYQVTQFGKPVTLSCSQTLNHNVMYWYQQKSSQAPKLLFHYYDKDFNNEADTPDNFQSRRPNTSFCFLDIRSPGLGDTAMYLCATSRGGRAYQPQHFGDGTRLSIL.